This T cell receptor (beta chain) stems from a study of cytomegalovirus exposure and HLA in healthy donors (dated by TCRdb to about 2017). Describing the broader study: In an earlier analysis of under 750 of the donors, 250 to 350 Gb of sequence data and approximately 100 million unique TCR beta sequences from roughly 180 million T cells were reported. An early release that covered some 630 HLA-typed donors contained about 300 gigabases of sequencing data and about 84 million unique TCR sequences. Of the roughly 400 genotyped donors, over 65% fell in the genetic ancestry cluster associated with self-reported Caucasian donors. The study was designed to test whether signatures of past pathogen exposure could be identified by cataloging public T cell receptors. The T cell repertoires of 666 subjects were profiled by immunosequencing and related to cytomegalovirus serostatus. A separate validation cohort of more than 100 different subjects was used in addition to the roughly 700-subject first cohort. The study combined high-throughput TCR immunosequencing, statistical association of individual TCRs with disease status, and machine learning to predict cytomegalovirus infection status. To study patterns of TCR occurrence, a later analysis re-analyzed previously published TCR beta repertoires from under 750 donors and added high-resolution HLA genotyping. Rather than drawing on any new phenotypic data, the later analysis identified candidate immune exposures from TCR beta sequences and the way those sequences occurred across donors. To decide whether each TCR beta V gene segment behaved as functional or pseudogenic, an earlier analysis of approximately 600 of the donors relied on high-throughput TCR beta sequencing. Donor age, sex, ethnicity and CMV serostatus were compiled together with the repertoire data. In a later genetic analysis, genome-wide SNP genotypes for about 65% of the 666 donors were used, and that subset was treated as a discovery cohort. Every repertoire in the discovery cohort had been generated on one and the same sequencing platform. Both class I and class II loci were covered by HLA typing, at four-digit resolution. The number of donors typed differed by locus, with about 629-630 for A, B, C, DRB1 and DQB1, around 560 for DQA1, under 610 for DPA1, and around 450 for DPB1. Several DR-DQ haplotypes were treated as single units for association and clustering because of strong linkage in the cohort. Among some 410 genotyped donors of the cohort, an average of roughly 230,000 unique TCR beta nucleotide sequences was sequenced per donor, of which 15% to 20% were non-productive. What the research found in general, with its limitations: Broadly in line with IMGT annotations, most TCR beta V segments showed up in productive rearrangements about 87% or about 30% of the time in an earlier analysis of approximately 640 of the donors. In a later analysis, the rate of TCR association differed among HLA loci, with DRB1 alleles having the most associated TCRs and HLA-C alleles having the fewest. In a later analysis, HLA-associated TCR beta chains were found to be more clonally expanded and to have lower generation probabilities than equally common non-associated chains. A few of the identified cytomegalovirus-associated TCR beta chains were confirmed in vitro to be specific for cytomegalovirus antigens. Most TCR sequences were seen in very few donors, while some public TCRs were found in many individuals. According to a later analysis, most CMV-associated TCR beta chains appeared to be HLA-restricted, and the HLA associations seemed to be driven largely by CMV exposure. Because the 87-base-pair reads could not distinguish some IMGT-functional V segments, including TRBV6-2 and TRBV6-3, those segments were excluded. V-gene and J-gene trimming of TCR beta chains was associated with a missense DCLRE1C variant in a later genetic analysis, and the association was replicated in an independent cohort. When HLA alleles, especially DR and DQ, strongly co-occurred, TCR associations were difficult to assign to individual alleles. The earlier analysis of almost 600 of the donors excluded fewer than 20 rarely observed V segments, including chromosome 9 orphons, because counts were too low. This cohort had only TCR beta chains sequenced, and the lack of alpha or paired-chain data limited which features could be detected. According to a later genetic analysis, donors in an Asian-associated ancestry cluster had fewer N-insertions in productive TCRs than the approximately 610-donor mean. Several of the top co-occurrence clusters appeared to be linked to parvovirus B19, influenza, CMV and Epstein-Barr virus, according to a later analysis. A further reported finding was that TCR beta sequences accurately predicted the HLA-A and HLA-B alleles for most subjects in the first cohort. For the cohort, immune exposure information was limited to CMV serostatus. Linkage disequilibrium might explain the correlated functional status among segregating V segments, but an unknown experimental factor could not be excluded. In both the original and validation cohorts, the classifier was reported to diagnose cytomegalovirus status with high specificity and sensitivity. Because some donors lacked HLA typing at each locus, the association tests relied only on the typed subset. A cluster of highly shared sequence variants was judged likely to be a technical artifact of the sequencing pipeline. It was suggested by the authors that the approach could potentially be generalized to other disease states and immunological phenotypes. In a later analysis, 15,000 to 20,000 TCR beta sequences were associated with specific HLA alleles at a false discovery rate of 0.05. The presence/absence analyses assumed that sequencing depth was roughly uniform across donors, and that assumption may not be true. A total of about 180 TCR beta chains were listed by the study as associated with cytomegalovirus.

For this clone: The specificity of this receptor is unknown. No base quality values were provided; no much bigger clone lies one nucleotide off.

The cohort was made up of approximately 700 healthy bone marrow donors. At the time of sampling, all cohort members were nominally healthy, though unrecorded immune exposures were likely present. The donor tested CMV seronegative, placing the donor among the roughly 400 seronegative members of the cohort. A peripheral blood sample was provided by each donor, and peripheral blood mononuclear cells were used for TCR beta sequencing. The Qiagen DNeasy Blood Extraction Kit was used to extract genomic DNA from the blood cell samples. Receptor amplification or capture employed the immunoSEQ multiplex PCR assay. The multiplex PCR relied on a mix of 60 forward primers for TCR Vbeta segments and 13 reverse primers for TCR Jbeta segments. A multiplex PCR assay on genomic DNA amplified the CDR3 region of rearranged TCR beta genes. Amplified TCR beta libraries were sequenced as 87-base-pair reads on the Illumina HiSeq System. As for the original processing: A later analysis tallied approximately 87 million unique TCR beta chains across the 666 repertoires, and some 12 million of those chains were shared by two or more donors. To remove PCR and sequencing errors, raw reads were error-corrected and collapsed into unique sequences using a nearest-neighbor algorithm that merged closely related sequences. CDR3 sequences were aligned to IMGT reference sequences to assign V, D and J gene segments. For a sequence to be retained, a match of at least six nucleotides to both a V gene segment and a J gene segment was required. A rearrangement counted as productive if the CDR3 had no stop codons and remained in frame with V and J, and every other rearrangement counted as non-productive. Following IMGT convention, CDR3 was defined as the stretch from the second conserved V-encoded cysteine up to the conserved J-encoded phenylalanine. Sequences without an unambiguous match to a single V gene segment were excluded from the earlier analysis of approximately 560 of the donors. An earlier analysis of 500 to 600 of the donors classified V segments as functional when productive rearrangements were above 56.7% and as segregating when the standard deviation between donors was above 5%. To diagnose cytomegalovirus status from the catalog of TCR beta chain sequences, a statistical classification framework was built. In a later analysis, V and J genes were assigned by comparing TCR nucleotide sequences against IMGT/GENE-DB human TR gene sequences. The TCRdist pipeline was used in a later analysis to assign CDR3 sequences and most-parsimonious VDJ recombination scenarios. In a later analysis, every TCR beta chain was defined by the combination of its CDR3 amino acid sequence and its V-gene family, and reads without a unique V-gene family were dropped. To address suspected cross-contamination and a sequencing artifact, a later analysis removed 592 highly shared, low-generation-probability nucleotide sequences. In a later analysis, a clonal expansion index was calculated for each public chain from normalized within-repertoire ranks of inferred template counts. A later analysis computed generation probabilities with a VDJ recombination model fitted to out-of-frame rearrangements, and checked the results against IGoR. Hypergeometric tests were used in a later analysis to score TCR-TCR, TCR-HLA and TCR-CMV co-occurrence, with a repertoire-size bias correction applied to the TCR pairs. To estimate false discovery rates, a later analysis permuted the HLA or CMV assignments 20 times. In a later analysis, co-occurring TCRs were grouped using DBSCAN, and TCRdist sequence similarity was added for clustering within HLA-allele-positive subsets. Co-occurrence clustering excluded repertoires with fewer than 30,000 or more than 120,000 public chains, plus five with anomalous nucleotide sharing. TCRdb's version of the immuneACCESS table is confined to in-frame rearrangements and falls short of the full clone set. An unresolved V gene accounts for under half of the shortfall where checked; the remainder is of unknown origin. V and J calls and clone size follow that table, whereas D and trimming were derived from the DNA. The table for this sample lists 150,000 to 200,000 clones; around 80% of them were counted only once. The top ten clones comprise roughly 2% of the sample.

Trimming takes 0 bases from V and 7 bases from J, and the germline ends sit 9 bases apart. Including cysteine and phenylalanine, the CDR3 has 14 amino acids. Just CDR3 DNA is preserved here, 42 bases in frame from base 1. From the germline V gene (reference sequence), CDR1 is MNHEY and CDR2 is SMNVEV. The chain employs TRBV27 and TRBJ1-4; the D gene lacks a confident call. Source material: PBMCs. This sequence was found in a woman aged 30 to 39 in good health and CMV-seronegative. For the CDR3, the sequence is CASSLSREAEKLFF. The bases are TGTGCCAGCAGTTTATCACGGGAGGCTGAAAAACTGTTTTTT.